The 32 T cell receptor beta chains below come from one sample, sequenced in a study of blood T cell repertoires in COVID-19 (dated by TCRdb to 2018 to 2021). The library was made by the immunoSEQ multiplex PCR assay. The source is immuneACCESS, and TCRdb retained only in-frame sequences with V and J called. Part of the clones is not carried over; for the studies checked, unresolved V genes explain less than half of this, and the remainder is unexplained. The sample data list about 140,000 clones, and 60% to 85% of these were observed just once. Roughly 17% of the sample is held by the ten biggest clonotypes. Sequenced sample: peripheral blood. These receptors originate from a man aged 50 or older with acute or convalescent COVID-19.

Only a few counts were recorded for this clone. V gene TRBV5-1 combines with J gene TRBJ2-5, with 9 bases that match TRBD2. V dropped 0 bases and J dropped 4; count of bases not matched to a gene: 7. The V gene's germline CDR1 is SGHRS and CDR2 YFSETQ. The CDR3 totals 16 residues. CDR3 region: CASSLVVSGGRETQYF. The CDR3 bases are TGCGCCAGCAGCTTGGTGGTTAGCGGGGGACGAGAGACCCAGTACTTC.

The CDR3 DNA is TGTGCCAGCAGCCAAGTAGGGGGAAGTGGTCGGAACGAGCAGTACTTC. This encodes CASSQVGGSGRNEQYF. The chain employs TRBV3-1 (or the pseudogene TRBV3-2) and TRBJ2-7, with a possible D match to TRBD1 (6 bases). Trimming took off 1 base at V and 5 bases at J, with 18 bases between the two ends. Germline loops: CDR1 LGHDT, CDR2 YNNKEL (reference sequence). The CDR3 length is 16 residues.

The J gene is TRBJ2-1, the V gene TRBV2; TRBD2 aligns across 14 bases. Germline CDR1 and CDR2: SNHLY and FYNNEI. This CDR3 contains 17 residues. V was clipped by 6 bases and J by 6 bases; unmatched bases: 10. The CDR3 region has the DNA TGTGCCAGCAGGATGACTAGCGGGGGGGCGTTGGTCAATGAGCAGTTCTTC. Translated, it gives CASRMTSGGALVNEQFF.

The table lists this clone with many counts. The chain has TRBV10-2 and TRBJ1-2, with a possible D match to TRBD1 (6 bases). This CDR3 contains 16 residues. CDR1 is WSHSY, CDR2 SAAADI, per germline. Trimming pared 0 bases from V and 1 base from J, leaving 12 bases between. DNA for the CDR3: TGCGCCAGCAGTGAGTCGAAACAGGGTTATAACTATGGCTACACCTTC. Translating gives CASSESKQGYNYGYTF.

The chain combines TRBV10-2 with TRBJ2-2; D gene uncertain. Germline CDR1 WSHSY, CDR2 SAAADI. This CDR3 region has 14 residues. V was shortened by 5 bases and J by 0 bases, with 7 bases between the two germline ends. In DNA, the CDR3 is TGCGCCAGCAGTCAGGCCGCGAACACCGGGGAGCTGTTTTTT. Amino acid sequence: CASSQAANTGELFF.

This clone occurred many times. The rearrangement links TRBV18 to TRBJ2-2, with 8 bases fitting TRBD1. Germline CDR1 KGHSH, CDR2 LQKENI. The CDR3 length is 15 residues. J was trimmed by 7 bases and V by 3 bases; bases with no gene match: 7. CDR3 region: CASSPRTGSNGELFF. The CDR3 DNA sequence: TGTGCCAGCTCACCCCGGACAGGGTCGAACGGGGAGCTGTTTTTT.

The gene calls are TRBV30 and TRBJ1-2; 8 bases agree with TRBD1. The trim removed 1 base at V and 9 bases at J, leaving 4 bases unmatched. The CDR3 extends over 12 amino acids. In germline, CDR1 is GTSNPN, CDR2 SVGIG (reference sequence). The CDR3 coding sequence is TGTGCCTGGAGTGGACAGGGGATTAGCTACACCTTC. It codes for CAWSGQGISYTF.

The V gene is TRBV27, the J gene TRBJ1-6, with 8 bases lining up with TRBD1. The CDR3 runs 14 residues. Looked up from germline, CDR1 is MNHEY and CDR2 is SMNVEV (reference sequence). With V trimmed by 6 bases and J by 6 bases, 4 bases remained unmatched. In DNA form, the CDR3 reads TGTGCCAGCAGGACAGGGGCTCTTAATTCACCCCTCCACTTT. Encoded protein: CASRTGALNSPLHF.

This chain connects TRBV5-6 to TRBJ1-6; no firm D call. Germline CDR1 SGHDT, CDR2 YYEEEE. Trimming removed 7 bases from V and 7 bases from J, with 12 bases in between. The CDR3 is 13 residues long. DNA for the CDR3: TGTGCCAGCGGACTCTTTGCAAATTCACCCCTCCACTTT. Amino acid sequence: CASGLFANSPLHF.

The chain recombines TRBV19 with TRBJ2-1, with D perhaps TRBD2 (5 bases). Trimming took 6 bases from V and 6 from J, leaving 15 bases between them. The CDR3 runs 14 residues. Germline-derived CDR1 and CDR2 are LNHDA and SQIVND (reference sequence). The DNA of the CDR3 is TGTGCCAGTAGCACCTCGGGAACTACCAATGAGCAGTTCTTC. This translates into CASSTSGTTNEQFF.

This clone was seen more than once but under ten times. The chain is built from TRBV2 and TRBJ2-5; 7 positions agree with TRBD1. V shed 4 bases and J 3 bases; nucleotides not matched to a gene: 2. Germline CDR1 SNHLY, CDR2 FYNNEI. This CDR3 is built from 13 residues. The CDR3 DNA is TGTGCCAGCAGTGGAGGGGGCGAAGAGACCCAGTACTTC. Translating gives CASSGGGEETQYF.

This clone was seen a few times. The chain joins TRBV4-1 to TRBJ1-2; D remains ambiguous. CDR1 is MGHRA, CDR2 YSYEKL, per germline. The length of the CDR3 is 15 residues. The V and J ends lost 6 bases and 2 bases respectively, with 16 bases between them. The CDR3 bases are TGCGCCAGCAGTTCAAACCAGGCTCTAAACTATGGCTACACCTTC. Its protein product is CASSSNQALNYGYTF.

The V and J genes are TRBV9 and TRBJ2-1; 7 bases align to TRBD1. The CDR3 totals 17 residues. The V gene's germline CDR1 is SGDLS and CDR2 YYNGEE. The V gene end was trimmed by 3 bases and the J gene end by 1 base; junction bases not matched to a gene: 10. The DNA of the CDR3 is TGTGCCAGCAGCGGCAAGAAGGGACAGAGGTCCTACAATGAGCAGTTCTTC. Protein product: CASSGKKGQRSYNEQFF.

The rearrangement links TRBV21-1 to TRBJ1-5; the table's D gene call, TRBD1, was not cross checked with the DNA. TRBV21-1 is a documented pseudogene. The CDR3 extends over 18 amino acids. CDR3 nucleotide sequence: TGTGCCAGCAGCAAAAAGGGACAGGGGGCAGAAGGCAATCAGCCCCAGCATTTT. Its protein product is CASSKKGQGAEGNQPQHF.

This clone has just a few counts. The same CDR3 is also encoded by other DNA sequences in this sample. The V call is TRBV19, the J call TRBJ1-1; 11 bases match TRBD1. The CDR3 spans 14 residues. V lost 3 bases and J lost 4; bases outside the gene matches: 1. Germline V gene lookup returns CDR1 LNHDA and CDR2 SQIVND (reference sequence). CDR3 in amino acids: CASSIGTGGTEAFF. CDR3 nucleotide sequence: TGTGCCAGTAGTATTGGGACAGGGGGCACTGAAGCTTTCTTT.

There are a few counts of this clone. The gene calls are TRBV5-8 and TRBJ1-5; D is undetermined. V shed 0 bases and J shed 0 bases, with 16 bases lying between them. The CDR3 covers 18 residues. The V gene's germline CDR1 is SGHTS and CDR2 YDEGEE. CDR3 protein: CASSLARGTADSNQPQHF. The CDR3 DNA sequence: TGTGCCAGCAGCTTGGCCCGTGGAACAGCCGATAGCAATCAGCCCCAGCATTTT.

The V call is TRBV5-1, the J call TRBJ1-2; D remains unclear. The ends were cut back, 1 base at V and 7 bases at J, with 14 bases in the middle. The CDR3 totals 14 residues. Germline CDR1 and CDR2: SGHRS and YFSETQ. CDR3 region: CASSLTYSTLGYTF. The DNA of the CDR3 is TGCGCCAGCAGCTTGACATACAGTACCCTTGGCTACACCTTC.

V gene TRBV30 combines with J gene TRBJ2-2; 7 positions agree with TRBD1. With 3 bases clipped from V and 4 bases from J, the junction kept 8 bases outside the gene matches. The CDR3 spans 15 residues. Germline-derived CDR1 and CDR2 are GTSNPN and SVGIG (reference sequence). The CDR3 protein is CAWRSQGVGTGELFF. CDR3 DNA: TGTGCCTGGAGAAGCCAGGGGGTCGGCACCGGGGAGCTGTTTTTT.

This clone was seen once. The rearrangement links TRBV7-9 to TRBJ1-1; 9 nucleotides line up with TRBD1. Germline V gene sequence: CDR1 SEHNR, CDR2 FQNEAQ (reference sequence). V lost 5 bases and J lost 1; bases outside the gene matches: 5. The CDR3 extends over 15 amino acids. CDR3: CASSIGDRENTEAFF. CDR3 nucleotide sequence: TGTGCCAGCAGCATAGGGGACAGGGAGAACACTGAAGCTTTCTTT.

The chain uses TRBV9 and TRBJ2-3; D is possibly TRBD2 (6 bases). Germline-derived CDR1 and CDR2 are SGDLS and YYNGEE. V was clipped by 1 base and J by 8 bases, with 14 bases between them. The CDR3 has 14 residues. CDR3 region: CASSVRDSTGTQYF. In DNA, the CDR3 is TGTGCCAGCAGCGTACGGGACTCCACCGGTACGCAGTATTTT. Using reference TRBV9 and TRBJ2-3 for the parts outside the CDR3, the full variable domain is DSGVTQTPKHLITATGQRVTLRCSPRSGDLSVYWYQQSLDQGLQFLIQYYNGEERAKGNILERFSAQQFPDLHSELNLSSLELGDSALYFCASSVRDSTGTQYFGPGTRLTVL.

In its sample, this clone was seen a few times. The CDR3 is CASSLRQRSSGNTIYF. CDR3 DNA sequence: TGCGCCAGCAGCTTGAGGCAGCGATCCTCTGGAAACACCATATATTTT. The J gene is TRBJ1-3, the V gene TRBV5-1; D is ambiguous. V shed 1 base and J shed 0 bases, with 11 bases lying between them. CDR3 size: 16 residues. Germline values: CDR1 SGHRS, CDR2 YFSETQ.

This chain links TRBV2 with TRBJ1-1; weak D call: TRBD1 (5 bases). The V gene lost 7 bases and the J gene lost 6 bases, with 18 bases spanning the gap. Germline lookup yields CDR1 SNHLY and CDR2 FYNNEI. The CDR3 contains 14 residues. The CDR3: CASKIERGSAEAFF. The DNA of the CDR3 is TGTGCCAGCAAAATTGAAAGGGGATCGGCTGAAGCTTTCTTT.

The chain carries TRBV5-1 and TRBJ2-3; 7 nucleotides align to TRBD2. Germline CDR1 reads SGHRS; CDR2 reads YFSETQ. V lost 5 bases to trimming and J lost 6 bases; unmatched junction nucleotides: 6. This CDR3 is built from 13 residues. The CDR3 is CASSSPGGDTQYF. The CDR3 region has the DNA TGCGCCAGCAGTTCCCCCGGGGGGGATACGCAGTATTTT.

The chain recombines TRBV5-1 with TRBJ1-1, with 10 nucleotides matching TRBD1. This CDR3 comprises 17 residues. The trim removed 3 bases at V and 3 bases at J, leaving 11 bases unmatched. CDR1 SGHRS and CDR2 YFSETQ come from the germline V gene. Here the CDR3 reads CASSSPGTGETHTEAFF. In DNA form, the CDR3 reads TGCGCCAGCAGCTCCCCCGGGACAGGGGAAACGCACACTGAAGCTTTCTTT.

A remark on this clone: Other DNA sequences from this sample encode an identical CDR3 as well. The genes are TRBV3-1 (or the pseudogene TRBV3-2) and TRBJ1-3; possible D gene TRBD1, 6 bases. V was pared by 1 base and J by 2 bases, with 6 bases between. CDR1 and CDR2 from the germline V gene are LGHDT and YNNKEL (reference sequence). CDR3 length: 14 amino acids. CDR3: CASSQGTAGNTIYF. CDR3 nucleotides: TGTGCCAGCAGCCAAGGGACAGCTGGAAACACCATATATTTT.

This clone showed up just once. CDR3 in amino acids: CASSLDRRVEKLFF. CDR3 DNA sequence: TGTGCCAGTAGTCTGGACAGGCGAGTCGAAAAACTGTTTTTT. The chain has TRBV19 and TRBJ1-4; the match to TRBD1 covers 7 bases. This CDR3 contains 14 residues. CDR1 and CDR2 (germline): LNHDA, SQIVND (reference sequence). V gave up 5 bases and J gave up 8 bases; unmatched junction bases: 8.

This chain uses TRBV19 with TRBJ2-1; 9 nucleotides line up with TRBD2. Germline loops: CDR1 LNHDA, CDR2 SQIVND (reference sequence). The CDR3 runs 14 residues. The trim removed 10 bases at V and 10 bases at J, leaving 14 bases unmatched. In nucleotides, the CDR3 is TGTGCCACCCCGGACCCTATGCGGGGGGGGGAGCAGTTCTTC. This sequence encodes CATPDPMRGGEQFF.

This clone was observed a handful of times. The CDR3 sequence: CASSGRDRGSLAYNEQFF. In DNA form, the CDR3 reads TGTGCCAGCAGTGGCCGGGACAGGGGGAGTTTGGCCTACAATGAGCAGTTCTTC. The chain has TRBV28 and TRBJ2-1; 11 nucleotides match TRBD1. J lost 2 bases, V lost 5 bases, and 11 bases had no gene match. CDR1 MDHEN and CDR2 SYDVKM come from the germline V gene. The CDR3 spans 18 residues.

The rearrangement uses TRBV19 and TRBJ1-6; 8 bases fit TRBD1. The germline CDR1 and CDR2 sequences are LNHDA and SQIVND (reference sequence). The CDR3 is made up of 15 amino acids. Trimming at V came to 5 bases and at J to 7 bases, leaving 7 bases not matched to a gene. CDR3: CASSVGQGRNSPLHF. DNA of the CDR3: TGTGCCAGTAGTGTTGGACAGGGCCGGAATTCACCCCTCCACTTT.

The rearrangement uses TRBV6-5 and TRBJ2-1; D may be TRBD1 (5 bases). In germline, CDR1 is MNHEY, CDR2 SVGAGI. V was clipped by 6 bases and J by 6 bases, with 18 bases between them. The CDR3 is 15 amino acids. The CDR3 loop reads CASSATADRTNEQFF. As DNA, the CDR3 is TGTGCCAGCAGCGCTACTGCCGACAGAACCAATGAGCAGTTCTTC.

The chain joins TRBV7-8 to TRBJ2-6, with 7 bases lining up with TRBD1. The V and J ends lost 5 bases and 4 bases, in that order; junction bases with no gene match: 11. Germline V gene data show CDR1 as SGHVS and CDR2 as FQNEAQ. The CDR3 is 17 amino acids. The CDR3 DNA reads TGTGCCAGCAGCCCCGGACAGGACCGGTCGGGGGCCAACGTCCTGACTTTC. Its protein product is CASSPGQDRSGANVLTF.

The chain couples TRBV9 to TRBJ2-3; 7 nucleotides line up with TRBD2. The CDR3 spans 14 residues. Germline V gene sequence: CDR1 SGDLS, CDR2 YYNGEE. After removal of 4 bases from V and 6 bases from J, the junction contained 8 bases not matched to a gene. The CDR3 DNA reads as TGTGCCAGCAGCCCCCGGGCGGGGGAGGATACGCAGTATTTT. Translated: CASSPRAGEDTQYF.